This TCR beta chain came from a study of T cells in Graves' hyperthyroidism and ophthalmopathy (dated by TCRdb to between 2018 and 2021). General notes on the study: Peripheral blood samples were taken at the time of initial diagnosis, prior to any treatment. To identify distinguishing TCR V-J signatures, a discovery cohort of 90 to 100 patients was used, comprising 43 with Graves' ophthalmopathy and under 60 with stable Graves' hyperthyroidism. Whether ophthalmopathy could be predicted prospectively was tested in an independent validation cohort made up of roughly 19 hyperthyroidism patients plus 17 patients who later progressed to ophthalmopathy. For training and testing, the 100 patients in the discovery cohort were randomly divided in a 7:3 ratio. Thyroid tissue and blood T-cell repertoires from roughly six Graves' hyperthyroidism patients were also compared in the study. Following sampling, methimazole starting at 30 mg daily was given to hyperthyroidism patients, and high-dose intravenous methylprednisolone was given to ophthalmopathy patients. TCR Vbeta CDR3 sequencing of approximately 140 peripheral blood samples (43 ophthalmopathy, some 75 hyperthyroidism and approximately 17 progressor patients) is reported in the paper. On the study overall, not on this receptor specifically: Sample size was not statistically predetermined, and investigators were not blinded to group allocation. In validation, progression to ophthalmopathy was predicted by the model with almost 71% sensitivity and approximately 78% specificity, a median of approximately 6.5 months before onset. Most expanded thyroid clonotypes (frequency above 0.001) were also detected in blood, suggesting blood repertoires may reflect thyroid immune responses. A model built on a 13 V-J signature distinguished ophthalmopathy from stable hyperthyroidism, reaching about 88% sensitivity and 81.08% specificity in cross-validation and 80%/75% in testing.

This clonotype was detected ten times or more. Its cognate antigen has yet to be identified. Nothing much larger sits one base from this clone, and base qualities are not available. CDR1 and CDR2, looked up from the germline V gene (reference sequence), are SGHAT and FQDESV. Including cysteine and phenylalanine, the CDR3 has 14 amino acids. This entry keeps only the CDR3 DNA: 42 bases, framed from base 1. V loses 3 bases, J loses 4 bases, and the germline ends lie 13 bases apart. Amplification of TCR beta CDR3 regions was carried out from RNA transcripts. The TCR CDR3 was subjected to a first round of RT-PCR using the HTBI primer set and the Qiagen OneStep RT-PCR kit. Libraries were constructed in a second round of multiplex PCR, after which size selection and purification were carried out. Sequencing of the libraries was done on an Illumina HiSeq2000 using paired-end 100 bp reads. From the authors' description of their analysis: SOAPnuke was used to process the raw data, removing reads that contained adapters or uncalled bases, had a mean Phred below 15, or lacked an exact match to the constant primer or identifier. COPE v1.2.5 was used to merge high-quality paired reads, and clonotypes were defined as unique nucleotide sequences. Clonotypes were aligned to IMGT TRBV, TRBD and TRBJ reference segments using MiTCR v1.1. The analysis was restricted to V-J combinations with a frequency above 0.0001, which together covered 99% to 99.2% of the repertoires. A TCS score was defined as the ratio between F50 (clonal expansion) and ExV (chaos), using BLOSUM62-based TCRdist between CDR3 peptides within each V-J. Welch's t-statistics and random forest reduced around 510 V-J features to 13, which were used in a naive Bayes classifier (R e1071). Clones were called with MiXCR by TCRdb after fastp trimmed the public reads at Q25, and only in-frame beta chains were retained. Every distinct CDR3 protein forms one entry, paired with its most common genes and DNA. The V and J calls and clone size come from TCRdb's table, not from the authors' own analysis. Recorded for this sample are 500,000 to 650,000 distinct CDR3 sequences; about 14% of them occurred a single time. About 15% of the sample is in the top ten clones.

Stable Graves' hyperthyroidism was defined as no progression to ophthalmopathy during 18 months of follow-up. Hyperthyroidism patients were newly diagnosed, with disease duration under 2 months, and aged 18 to 65 years. The study excluded patients with uncontrolled infections, other autoimmune diseases, pregnancy or lactation. Diagnoses were established on the basis of clinical symptoms, serum thyroxine and TRAb, thyroid ultrasound, and orbital computed tomography. PBMCs were isolated from about 9 ml of fresh peripheral blood by Ficoll-Paque density gradient centrifugation. Total RNA was extracted with Trizol reagent, and quality was checked on an Agilent 2100 Bioanalyzer.

The specimen was blood. The rearranged chain carries TRBV11-1 and TRBJ2-7; the D gene is perhaps TRBD1 or TRBD2, as each covers 5 bases. This sequence was found in a woman aged 40 to 55 with Graves' hyperthyroidism. The nucleotides are TGTGCCAGCAGCTTTTCCCCCGGGACGTACGAGCAGTACTTC. It codes for CASSFSPGTYEQYF.